This T cell receptor beta chain was retrieved from a study of radiation and T cells in renal cell carcinoma. In the study overall: Nephrectomy followed 15 Gy stereotactic body radiation by 4 weeks. Study-level points and caveats: Baseline intratumoral clonotype presence is unknown without pretreatment biopsies. In blood, top tumor clones expanded by 2 weeks, shrinking by 4.

The trim removed 4 bases at V and 3 bases at J, leaving 7 bases unmatched. This CDR3 spans 16 amino acids. Germline CDR1 is MNHEY and CDR2 is SVGAGI. The time point: blood 2 weeks post-SBRT. Treatment: 15 Gy SBRT to primary tumor, nephrectomy 4 weeks later. Radiation-treated patients gave blood at baseline, week 2 and week 4. As regards this clone: The target antigen is unknown.

Only in-frame clones appear in the TCRdb table, and some are missing; sequencing was by immunoSEQ multiplex PCR. The data contain roughly 120,000 clones, 75% to 90% of them singletons. This specimen consisted of blood, obtained from a patient whose treatment included radiotherapy and nephrectomy. The receptor comes from a woman aged 55-69 years with renal cell carcinoma. The rearrangement uses TRBV6-5 and TRBJ1-5; 9 bases align to TRBD1. The CDR3 sequence is CASSWGGQGLNQPQHF. The CDR3 nucleotides read TGTGCCAGCAGTTGGGGGGGACAGGGTCTCAATCAGCCCCAGCATTTT.